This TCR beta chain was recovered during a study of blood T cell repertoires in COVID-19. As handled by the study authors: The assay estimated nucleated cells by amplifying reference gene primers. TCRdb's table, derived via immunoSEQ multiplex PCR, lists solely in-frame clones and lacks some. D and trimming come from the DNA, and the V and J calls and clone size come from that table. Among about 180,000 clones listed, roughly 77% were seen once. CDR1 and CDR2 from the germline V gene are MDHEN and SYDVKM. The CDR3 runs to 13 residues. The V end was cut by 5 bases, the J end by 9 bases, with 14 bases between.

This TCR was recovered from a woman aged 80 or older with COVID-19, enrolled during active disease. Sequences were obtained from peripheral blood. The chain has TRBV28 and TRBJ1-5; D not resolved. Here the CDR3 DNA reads TGTGCCAGCAGTGCACCTTCCGGGTCGCCCCAGCATTTT. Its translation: CASSAPSGSPQHF. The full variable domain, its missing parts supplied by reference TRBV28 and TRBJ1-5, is DVKVTQSSRYLVKRTGEKVFLECVQDMDHENMFWYRQDPGLGLRLIYFSYDVKMKEKGDIPEGYSVSREKKERFSLILESASTNQTSMYLCASSAPSGSPQHFGDGTRLSIL.